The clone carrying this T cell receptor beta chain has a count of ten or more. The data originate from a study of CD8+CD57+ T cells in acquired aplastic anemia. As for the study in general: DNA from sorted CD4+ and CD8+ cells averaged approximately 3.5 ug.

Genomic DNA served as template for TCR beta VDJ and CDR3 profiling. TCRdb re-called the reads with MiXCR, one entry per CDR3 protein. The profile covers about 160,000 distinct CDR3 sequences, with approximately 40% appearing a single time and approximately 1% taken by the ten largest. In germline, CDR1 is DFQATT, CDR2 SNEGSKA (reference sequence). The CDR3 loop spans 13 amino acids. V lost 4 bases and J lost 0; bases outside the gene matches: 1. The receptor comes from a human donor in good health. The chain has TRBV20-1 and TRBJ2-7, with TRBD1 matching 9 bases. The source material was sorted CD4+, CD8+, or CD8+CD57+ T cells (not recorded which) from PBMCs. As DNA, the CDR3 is TGCAGTGCTATGGGACAGGGCTCCTACGAGCAGTACTTC. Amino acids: CSAMGQGSYEQYF.